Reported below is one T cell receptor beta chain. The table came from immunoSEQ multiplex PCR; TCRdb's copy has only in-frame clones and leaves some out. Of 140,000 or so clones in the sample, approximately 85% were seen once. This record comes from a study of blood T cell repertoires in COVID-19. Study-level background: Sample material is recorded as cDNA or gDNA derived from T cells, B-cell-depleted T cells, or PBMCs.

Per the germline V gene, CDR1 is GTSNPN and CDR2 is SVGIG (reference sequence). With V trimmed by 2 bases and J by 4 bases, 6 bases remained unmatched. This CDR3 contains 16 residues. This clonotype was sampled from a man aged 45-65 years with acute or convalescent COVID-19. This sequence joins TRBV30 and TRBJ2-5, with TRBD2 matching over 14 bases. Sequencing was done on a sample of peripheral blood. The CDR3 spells CAWSPGTSGGRETQYF. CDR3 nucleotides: TGTGCCTGGAGTCCAGGGACTAGCGGGGGTAGAGAGACCCAGTACTTC.